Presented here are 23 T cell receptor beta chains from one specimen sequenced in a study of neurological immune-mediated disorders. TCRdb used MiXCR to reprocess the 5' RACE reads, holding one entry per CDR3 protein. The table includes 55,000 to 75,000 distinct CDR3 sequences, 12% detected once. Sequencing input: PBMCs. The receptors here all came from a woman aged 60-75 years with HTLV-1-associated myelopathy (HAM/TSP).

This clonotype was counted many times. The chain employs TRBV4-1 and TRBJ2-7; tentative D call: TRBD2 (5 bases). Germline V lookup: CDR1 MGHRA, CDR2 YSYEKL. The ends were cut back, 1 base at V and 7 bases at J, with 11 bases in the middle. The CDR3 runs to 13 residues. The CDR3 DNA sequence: TGCGCCAGCAGCCAAGCGAGAGAGCGGGAGCAGTACTTC. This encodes CASSQAREREQYF.

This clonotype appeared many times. CDR3 DNA sequence: TGTGCCAGCAGCCCACCGGGACAGGGTTACAATGAGCAGTTCTTC. Translating it yields CASSPPGQGYNEQFF. The chain links TRBV7-8 to TRBJ2-1; 9 bases align to TRBD1. Per the germline V gene, CDR1 is SGHVS and CDR2 is FQNEAQ. This CDR3 comprises 15 residues. With V trimmed by 5 bases and J by 4 bases, 6 bases remained unmatched.

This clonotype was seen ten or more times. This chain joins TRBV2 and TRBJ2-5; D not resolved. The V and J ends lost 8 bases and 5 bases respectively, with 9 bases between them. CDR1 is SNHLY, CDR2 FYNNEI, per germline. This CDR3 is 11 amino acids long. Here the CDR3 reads CASSPEETQYF. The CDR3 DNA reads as TGTGCCAGCTCCCCGGAGGAGACCCAGTACTTC.

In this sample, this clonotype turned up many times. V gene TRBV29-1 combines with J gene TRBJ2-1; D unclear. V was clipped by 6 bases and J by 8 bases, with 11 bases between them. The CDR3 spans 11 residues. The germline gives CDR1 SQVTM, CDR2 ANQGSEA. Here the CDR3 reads CSVLLGDEQFF. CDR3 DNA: TGCAGCGTCCTCCTAGGTGATGAGCAGTTCTTC.

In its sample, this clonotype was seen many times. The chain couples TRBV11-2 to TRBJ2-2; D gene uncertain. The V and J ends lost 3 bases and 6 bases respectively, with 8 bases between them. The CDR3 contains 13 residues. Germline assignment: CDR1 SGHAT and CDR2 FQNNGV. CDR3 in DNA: TGTGCCAGCAGCTTGGACCGGGCCGGGGAGCTGTTTTTT. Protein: CASSLDRAGELFF.

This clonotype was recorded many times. The CDR3 DNA sequence: TGTGCCAGCAGCTTAGCTGGGGGTTCGGGCAGGGACTCCTACAATGAGCAGTTCTTC. Translation gives CASSLAGGSGRDSYNEQFF. The V gene is TRBV7-9, the J gene TRBJ2-1, with D perhaps being TRBD1 or TRBD2 (5 bases each). Deletions cut 0 bases from V and 0 bases from J, with 18 bases between. Germline assignment: CDR1 SEHNR and CDR2 FQNEAQ (reference sequence). The CDR3 loop spans 19 amino acids.

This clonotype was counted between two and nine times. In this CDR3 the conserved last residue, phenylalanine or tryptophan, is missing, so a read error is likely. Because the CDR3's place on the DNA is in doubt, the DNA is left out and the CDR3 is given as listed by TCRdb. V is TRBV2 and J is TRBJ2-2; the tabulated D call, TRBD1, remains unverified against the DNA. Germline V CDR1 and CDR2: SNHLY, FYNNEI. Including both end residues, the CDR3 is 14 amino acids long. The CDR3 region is CASTPGTGPGELLL.

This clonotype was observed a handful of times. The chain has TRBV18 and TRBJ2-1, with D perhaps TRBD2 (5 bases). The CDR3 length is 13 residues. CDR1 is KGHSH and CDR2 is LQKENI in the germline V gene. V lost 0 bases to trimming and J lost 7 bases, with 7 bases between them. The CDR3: CASSPPGANEQFF. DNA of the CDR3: TGTGCCAGCTCACCACCGGGAGCGAATGAGCAGTTCTTC.

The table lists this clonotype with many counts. The DNA for the CDR3 is TGTGCCAGCAGCTTAGCGGGTAGCGGGAGGGCCCGAGAGACCCAGTACTTC. Translated, it gives CASSLAGSGRARETQYF. V gene TRBV7-2 combines with J gene TRBJ2-5; TRBD2 matches 11 bases. V lost 0 bases and J lost 4; bases outside the gene matches: 7. This CDR3 contains 17 residues. CDR1 and CDR2 (germline): SGHTA, FQGNSA.

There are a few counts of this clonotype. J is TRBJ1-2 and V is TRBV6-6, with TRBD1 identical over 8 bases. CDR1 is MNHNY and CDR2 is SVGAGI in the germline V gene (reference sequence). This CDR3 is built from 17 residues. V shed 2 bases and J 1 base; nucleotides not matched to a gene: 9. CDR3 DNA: TGTGCCAGCAGTTACGGCCGGCAGGGGGCGAATAACTATGGCTACACCTTC. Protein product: CASSYGRQGANNYGYTF.

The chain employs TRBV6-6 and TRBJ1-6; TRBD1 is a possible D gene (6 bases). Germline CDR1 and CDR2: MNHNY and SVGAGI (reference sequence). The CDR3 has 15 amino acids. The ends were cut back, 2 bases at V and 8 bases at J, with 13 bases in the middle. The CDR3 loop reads CASSYGQGRDSPLHF. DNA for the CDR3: TGTGCCAGCAGTTACGGTCAGGGGAGAGATTCACCCCTCCACTTT.

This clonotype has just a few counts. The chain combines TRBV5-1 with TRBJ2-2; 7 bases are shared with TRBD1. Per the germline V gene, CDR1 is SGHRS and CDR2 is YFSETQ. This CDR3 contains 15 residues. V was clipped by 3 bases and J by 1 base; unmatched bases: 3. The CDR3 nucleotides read TGCGCCAGCAGCTCAGGGGACAGGAACACCGGGGAGCTGTTTTTT. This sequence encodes CASSSGDRNTGELFF.

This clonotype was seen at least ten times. In nucleotides, the CDR3 is TGCAGTGCTAGTGCCTCGGGGCAGCCGAACACTGAAGCTTTCTTT. Its protein product is CSASASGQPNTEAFF. This chain links TRBV20-1 with TRBJ1-1; D is possibly TRBD1 (5 bases). The V gene lost 3 bases and the J gene lost 1 base, with 15 bases spanning the gap. CDR3 length: 15 amino acids. Germline values: CDR1 DFQATT, CDR2 SNEGSKA (reference sequence).

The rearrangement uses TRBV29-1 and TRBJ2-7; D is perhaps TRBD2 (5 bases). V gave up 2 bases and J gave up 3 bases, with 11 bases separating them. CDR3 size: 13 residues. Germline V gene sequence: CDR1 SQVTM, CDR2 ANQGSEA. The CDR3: CSVEFGEHYEQYF. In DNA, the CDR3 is TGCAGCGTTGAATTCGGGGAACACTACGAGCAGTACTTC.

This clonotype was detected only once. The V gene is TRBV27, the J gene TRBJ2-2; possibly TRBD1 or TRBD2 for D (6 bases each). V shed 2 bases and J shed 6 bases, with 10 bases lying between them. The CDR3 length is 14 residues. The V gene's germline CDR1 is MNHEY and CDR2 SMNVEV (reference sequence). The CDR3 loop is CASSLIGGAGELFF. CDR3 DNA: TGTGCCAGCAGTTTAATCGGGGGCGCCGGGGAGCTGTTTTTT.

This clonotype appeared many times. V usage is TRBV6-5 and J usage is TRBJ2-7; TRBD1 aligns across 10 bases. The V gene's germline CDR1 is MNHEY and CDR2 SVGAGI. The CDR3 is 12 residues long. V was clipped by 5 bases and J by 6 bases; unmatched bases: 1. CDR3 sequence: CASSRTGGEQYF. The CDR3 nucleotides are TGTGCCAGCAGTAGGACAGGGGGCGAGCAGTACTTC.

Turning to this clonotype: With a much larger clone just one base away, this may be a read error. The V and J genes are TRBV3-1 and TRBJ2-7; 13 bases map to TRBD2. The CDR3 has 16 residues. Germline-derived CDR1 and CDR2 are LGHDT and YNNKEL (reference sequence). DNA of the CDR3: TGTGCCAACAGCCAACTAGCGGGAGGGCCATCCTACGAGCAGTACTTC. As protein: CANSQLAGGPSYEQYF.

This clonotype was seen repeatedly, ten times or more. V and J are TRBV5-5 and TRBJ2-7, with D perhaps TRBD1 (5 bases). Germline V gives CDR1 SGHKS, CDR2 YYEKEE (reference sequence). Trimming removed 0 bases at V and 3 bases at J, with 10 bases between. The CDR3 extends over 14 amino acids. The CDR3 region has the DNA TGTGCCAGCAGCTTGGGGGGCAAGAACTACGAGCAGTACTTC. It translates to CASSLGGKNYEQYF.

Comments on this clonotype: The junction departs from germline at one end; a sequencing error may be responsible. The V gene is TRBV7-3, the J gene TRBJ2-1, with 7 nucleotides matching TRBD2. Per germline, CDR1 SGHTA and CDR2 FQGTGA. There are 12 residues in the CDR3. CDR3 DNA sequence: TGTGCCAGCAGCTTAACTGGGGCGGGGGAGCAGTTC. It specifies CASSLTGAGEQF.

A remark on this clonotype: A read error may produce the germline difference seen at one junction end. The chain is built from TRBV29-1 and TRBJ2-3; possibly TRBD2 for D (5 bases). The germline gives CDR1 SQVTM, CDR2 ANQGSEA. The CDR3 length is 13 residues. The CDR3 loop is CSVRPVNTDTQYF. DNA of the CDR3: TGTAGCGTCAGACCGGTTAACACAGATACGCAGTATTTT.

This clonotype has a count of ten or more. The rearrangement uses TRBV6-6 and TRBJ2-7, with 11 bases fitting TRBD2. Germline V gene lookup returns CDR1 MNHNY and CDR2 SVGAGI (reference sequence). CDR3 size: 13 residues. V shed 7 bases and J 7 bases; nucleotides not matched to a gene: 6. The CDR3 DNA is TGTGCCAGCAAGGCTAGCGGGAGGCGGGAGCAGTACTTC. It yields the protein CASKASGRREQYF.

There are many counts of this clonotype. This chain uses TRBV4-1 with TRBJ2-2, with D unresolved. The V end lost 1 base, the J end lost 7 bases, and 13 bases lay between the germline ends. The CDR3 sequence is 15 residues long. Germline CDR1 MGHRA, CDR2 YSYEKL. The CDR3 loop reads CASSQGYGLNGELFF. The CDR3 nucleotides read TGCGCCAGCAGCCAAGGTTATGGGCTAAACGGGGAGCTGTTTTTT.

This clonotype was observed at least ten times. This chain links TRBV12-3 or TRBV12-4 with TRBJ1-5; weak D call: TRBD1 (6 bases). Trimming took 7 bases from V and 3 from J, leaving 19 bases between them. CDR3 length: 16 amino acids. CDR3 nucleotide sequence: TGTGCCAGCACCCTTACAGGAGGGGGGTTCAATCAGCCCCAGCATTTT. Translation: CASTLTGGGFNQPQHF.